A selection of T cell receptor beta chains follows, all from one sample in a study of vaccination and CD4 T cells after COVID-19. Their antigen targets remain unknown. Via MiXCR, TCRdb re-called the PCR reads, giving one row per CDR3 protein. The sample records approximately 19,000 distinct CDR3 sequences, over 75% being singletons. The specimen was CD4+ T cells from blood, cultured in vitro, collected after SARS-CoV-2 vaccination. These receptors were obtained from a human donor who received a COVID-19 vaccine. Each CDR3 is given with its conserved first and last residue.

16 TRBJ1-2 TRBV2 CASIRPGQGFNYGYTF
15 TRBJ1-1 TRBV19 CASSIGQVRSTEAFF
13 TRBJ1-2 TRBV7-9 CASSLGQGFGYTF
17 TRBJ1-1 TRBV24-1 CATTITAKDHMNTEAFF
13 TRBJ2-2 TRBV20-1 CSARQGDTGELFF
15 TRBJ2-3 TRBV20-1 CSARPRQGLRDTQYF
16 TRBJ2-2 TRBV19 CASTLDRIANTGELFF
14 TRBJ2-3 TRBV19 CASSIGVGTDTQYF
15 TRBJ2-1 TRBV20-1 CSAERALSSYNEQFF
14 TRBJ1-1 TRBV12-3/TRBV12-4 CASSRGAANTEAFF
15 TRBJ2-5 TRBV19 CASSSRQGVGETQYF
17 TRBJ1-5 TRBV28 CASSLVQGGIGNQPQHF
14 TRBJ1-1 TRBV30 CAWGTGGFDTEAFF
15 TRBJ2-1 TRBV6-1 CASNTGGTRRNEQFF
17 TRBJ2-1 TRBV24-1 CATSDSQVNGWYNEQFF
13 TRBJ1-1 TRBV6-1 CASTRAGGTEAFF
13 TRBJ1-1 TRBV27 CASRDRVNTEAFF
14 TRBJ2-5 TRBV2 CASSGLAGEETQYF
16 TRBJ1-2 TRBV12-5 CASGLARTGTQYGYTF
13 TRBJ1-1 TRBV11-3 CASSLDSNTEAFF
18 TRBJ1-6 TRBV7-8 CASSLFGQGISYNSPLHF
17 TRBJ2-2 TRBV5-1 CASRIGSDRAWTGELFF
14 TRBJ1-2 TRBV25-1 CASSKRGGLDGYTF
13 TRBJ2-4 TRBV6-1 CASSVGRWNIQYF
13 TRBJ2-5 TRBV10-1 CASSDQDGETQYF
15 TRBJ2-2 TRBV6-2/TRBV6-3 CASSSASGGIGELFF
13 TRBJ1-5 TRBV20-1 CSARRQGEKPQHF
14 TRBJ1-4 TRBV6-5 CASSYSVIPDKLFF
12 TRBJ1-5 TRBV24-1 CATSDHNQPQHF
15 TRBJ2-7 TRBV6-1 CASSVRGTGIYEQYF
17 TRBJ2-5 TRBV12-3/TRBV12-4 CASSFRTSGGDQETQYF
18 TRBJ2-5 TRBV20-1 CSARDDFRGAGGGETQYF
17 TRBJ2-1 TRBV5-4 CASSLGGAESSYNEQFF
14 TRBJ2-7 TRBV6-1 CATSARQVSYEQYF
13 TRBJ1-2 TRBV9 CASSARADYGYTF
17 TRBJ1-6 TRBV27 CATGGLAGSKYNSPLHF
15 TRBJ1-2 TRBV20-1 CSARELDREYYGYTF
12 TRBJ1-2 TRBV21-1 CASSKVWGGYTF
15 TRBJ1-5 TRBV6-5 CASRSSDRGIRPQHF
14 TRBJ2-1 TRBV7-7 CASSFERGDNEQFF
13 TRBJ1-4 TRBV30 CAWRRGLDEKLFF
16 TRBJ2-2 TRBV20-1 CSARRLVGENTGELFF
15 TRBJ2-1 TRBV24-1 CATSDFGVSLNEQFF
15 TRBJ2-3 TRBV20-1 CSARDPRRPTDTQYF
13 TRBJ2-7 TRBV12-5 CASGPAKNYEQYF
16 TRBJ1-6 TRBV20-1 CSASTTGGVGNSPLHF
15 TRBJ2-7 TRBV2 CASSKTRDRGYEQYF
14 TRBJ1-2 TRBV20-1 CSARDGQYVSGYTF
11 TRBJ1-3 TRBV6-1 CASSLGNTIYF
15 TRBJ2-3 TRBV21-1 CASSPIGEGTDTQYF